The rows below give T cell receptor beta chains drawn from one sample of a study of T cell changes during pregnancy in multiple sclerosis. Sequencing was performed with immunoSEQ multiplex PCR; in TCRdb, only in-frame clones are kept and a portion is missing. Among roughly 97,000 clones listed, approximately 90% were seen once. The sample was peripheral blood, taken in the second trimester of pregnancy. These receptors all come from a female donor in good health, enrolled as a control in a pregnancy study. The CDR3 runs from the conserved cysteine through the conserved F or W. A D gene is named only where the DNA matches it firmly. Clone size is shown for a subset of rows, as once, few, many or a class of expanded clone.

>TRBV2|TRBJ1-6|TRBD1|.
TGTGCCAGCAATACCGGGACAGGGGATTCACCCCTCCACTTT
CASNTGTGDSPLHF
>TRBV6-1|TRBJ1-1|.|few
TGTGCCAGCAGTGAAGGGGCTTTGAACTTTGCTGAAGCTTTCTTT
CASSEGALNFAEAFF
>TRBV4-3|TRBJ2-1|TRBD2|.
TGCGCCAGCAGCCAAGCTAGCGGAGGCTCCTACAATGAGCAGTTCTTC
CASSQASGGSYNEQFF
>TRBV7-2|TRBJ2-1|TRBD2|once
TGTGCCAGCAGCTTGTCTGCTGCCGGGACTAGCGGTATTAGTCAGTTCTTC
CASSLSAAGTSGISQFF
>TRBV5-5|TRBJ1-1|.|.
TGTGCCAGCAGCCCACCCCCCTACGACACTGAAGCTTTCTTT
CASSPPPYDTEAFF
>TRBV19|TRBJ1-2|.|.
TGTGCCAGTAGTATAGATGAGGCCAACCCTAACTATGGCTACACCTTC
CASSIDEANPNYGYTF
>TRBV7-2|TRBJ2-1|TRBD2|.
TGTGCCAGCAGCTTAGAGGGAGGGGTCACCTACAATGAGCAGTTCTTC
CASSLEGGVTYNEQFF
>TRBV29-1|TRBJ2-1|TRBD2|.
TGCAGCGTTGGGGCTAGCGGGGCCTACAATGAGCAGTTCTTC
CSVGASGAYNEQFF
>TRBV4-1|TRBJ2-5|.|once
TGCGCCAGCAGCCCTGGGGGGTCCCAAGAGACCCAGTACTTC
CASSPGGSQETQYF
>TRBV6-5|TRBJ1-2|TRBD1|many
TGTGCCAGCAGTTACGGACAGGGGCGCTACACCTTC
CASSYGQGRYTF
>TRBV5-4|TRBJ2-7|TRBD1|few
TGTGCCAGCAGCTCGGGACAGGGCTACGAGCAGTACTTC
CASSSGQGYEQYF
>TRBV28|TRBJ1-5|TRBD1|once
TGTGCCAGCAGTTCCGGACAGGGGCGACAGCCCCAGCATTTT
CASSSGQGRQPQHF
>TRBV25-1|TRBJ2-3|.|.
TGTGCCAGCAGTGAAGGACAGCTAACAGATACGCAGTATTTT
CASSEGQLTDTQYF
>TRBV7-2|TRBJ2-3|TRBD1|.
TGTGCCAGCAGCTTAGTGGGGACAGGGTCCACAGATACGCAGTATTTT
CASSLVGTGSTDTQYF
>TRBV4-1|TRBJ1-1|.|.
TGCGCCAGCAGCCAAGTTCAGGGCGCGGACACTGAAGCTTTCTTT
CASSQVQGADTEAFF
>TRBV6-5|TRBJ2-5|.|once
TGTGCCAGCGGGGGCAGACAACCCGCGGGGACCCAGTACTTC
CASGGRQPAGTQYF
>TRBV7-2|TRBJ2-1|TRBD2|.
TGTGCCAGCAGCGCGACTAGCGGGGGAAACAATGAGCAGTTCTTC
CASSATSGGNNEQFF
>TRBV6-5|TRBJ1-3|.|.
TGTGCCAGCGCCCCTGGAGGGAGTGGAAACACCATATATTTT
CASAPGGSGNTIYF
>TRBV7-8|TRBJ2-1|.|.
TGTGCCAGCAGCTCCTGGGAGAATCCGTTCTTC
CASSSWENPFF
>TRBV29-1|TRBJ1-1|.|few
TGCATCTGTGGGGGGGCTACTGAAGCTTTCTTT
CICGGATEAFF
>TRBV27|TRBJ2-7|.|.
TGTGCCAGCAGTTTAGTTCCCCCCGGGGGCGAGCAGTACTTC
CASSLVPPGGEQYF
>TRBV28|TRBJ1-1|TRBD1|.
TGTGCCAGCAGTCGACACCGGGACAGGGGTAGAAACACTGAAGCTTTCTTT
CASSRHRDRGRNTEAFF
>TRBV2|TRBJ2-7|.|.
TGTGCCAGCAGTGAAGTTGGGGGAGGCGAGCAGTACTTC
CASSEVGGGEQYF
>TRBV2|TRBJ2-3|TRBD2|.
TGTGCCAGCAGTGAAAGGGCTAGCGGGGGGGCGGGAAGCACAGATACGCAGTATTTT
CASSERASGGAGSTDTQYF
>TRBV29-1|TRBJ1-1|.|.
TGCAGCGTTGAGGGGGGAAACACTGAAGCTTTCTTT
CSVEGGNTEAFF
>TRBV5-1|TRBJ2-5|.|.
TGCGCCAGCAGATATATCCGGCTCATATCGGGGAACCAAGAGACCCAGTACTTC
CASRYIRLISGNQETQYF
>TRBV19|TRBJ2-6|TRBD2|.
TGTGCCAGTAGTCGTGTAAGCGGGAGTACGTCAGGGGCCAACGTCCTGACTTTC
CASSRVSGSTSGANVLTF
>TRBV28|TRBJ2-5|.|.
TGTGCCAGCAGTTTGATCGGGAATAGGGCGTACCAAGAGACCCAGTACTTC
CASSLIGNRAYQETQYF
>TRBV6-5|TRBJ1-3|TRBD1|.
TGTGCCAGCAGCCCTGACAGGGGGCCTGTAAACACCATATATTTT
CASSPDRGPVNTIYF
>TRBV10-3|TRBJ1-1|.|.
TGTGCCATCAGTGTGAGACAGGAGAACACTGAAGCTTTCTTT
CAISVRQENTEAFF
>TRBV7-2|TRBJ2-1|.|.
TGTGCCAGCAGCTTTAGACAGTACAATGAGCAGTTCTTC
CASSFRQYNEQFF
>TRBV18|TRBJ1-2|.|once
TGTGCCAGCTCAGCGGGCAGGGGCTGGTCTAACTATGGCTACACCTTC
CASSAGRGWSNYGYTF
>TRBV7-2|TRBJ1-2|.|.
TGTGCCAGCAGCACCCCGGGAGACGCTAACTATGGCTACACCTTC
CASSTPGDANYGYTF
>TRBV27|TRBJ1-2|TRBD1|.
TGTGCCAGCAGTCTGACAGGGGATGGCTACACCTTC
CASSLTGDGYTF
>TRBV7-7|TRBJ2-3|.|few
TGTGCCAGCAGCTTACAAGGCAAGGGGACGCAGTATTTT
CASSLQGKGTQYF
>TRBV27|TRBJ1-4|TRBD1|few
TGTGCCAGCAGTTTCTCGAGGACAGGGGGGGAAAAACTGTTTTTT
CASSFSRTGGEKLFF
>TRBV6-6|TRBJ2-2|.|once
TGTGCCAGCAGTCTAGGGGTCTTCAACACCGGGGAGCTGTTTTTT
CASSLGVFNTGELFF
>TRBV28|TRBJ2-4|.|.
TGTGCCAGCTTGCAGGGGGGTAACAAAAACATTCAGTACTTC
CASLQGGNKNIQYF
>TRBV12-5|TRBJ1-5|.|.
TGTGCTAGTGGTTTGGTATTTGCGACAGCCCAAAATCAGCCCCAGCATTTT
CASGLVFATAQNQPQHF
>TRBV9|TRBJ1-2|TRBD1|.
TGTGCCAGCAGCGGGGAGGACAGGGCCCTCTATGGCTACACCTTC
CASSGEDRALYGYTF
>TRBV7-6|TRBJ2-1|.|.
TGTGCCAGCAGCTTAGCGGGAGAGTACAATGAGCAGTTCTTC
CASSLAGEYNEQFF
>TRBV5-6|TRBJ1-3|TRBD1|.
TGTGCCAGCAGCAGACAGGGGCCGAACACCATATATTTT
CASSRQGPNTIYF
>TRBV6-5|TRBJ2-3|.|.
TGTGCCAGCAGTCCTCAGGGCCTCGATACGCAGTATTTT
CASSPQGLDTQYF